This T cell receptor beta chain was captured by sequencing in a study of cytomegalovirus exposure and HLA in healthy donors. General observations from the study: As was reported, the classifier diagnosed cytomegalovirus status with high specificity and sensitivity. Further analysis, carried out later, found HLA-associated TCR beta chains more clonally expanded than equally common other chains. The sole available immune exposure information was CMV serostatus.

In regard to this clone: What it binds is not known.

Amplification used 60 Vbeta primers and 13 Jbeta primers. Using immunoSEQ multiplex PCR, the repertoire was profiled, and TCRdb retains in-frame clones only, with some absent. The profile shows some 110,000 clones, 80% to 85% of them singletons. Trimming cost V 3 bases and J 3 bases; bases outside gene matches: 4. CDR1 is MGHRA, CDR2 YSYEKL, per germline. This CDR3 has 14 amino acids. The TCR sequence derives from a man in his thirties or forties in good health and CMV-seropositive. The rearrangement links TRBV4-1 to TRBJ1-2; TRBD1 agrees at 7 bases. Sequencing was carried out using PBMCs. CDR3 loop: CASSHAGTDYGYTF. DNA of the CDR3: TGCGCCAGCAGCCACGCCGGGACAGACTATGGCTACACCTTC.